This entry concerns a single T cell receptor (beta chain). This entry belongs to a study of T cells in localized non-small cell lung cancer. The CDR3 has 13 amino acids. Germline CDR1 is GTSNPN and CDR2 is SVGIG (reference sequence). Data came from immunoSEQ multiplex PCR; TCRdb stores just in-frame clones and leaves some out. This sample carries over 70,000 clones, roughly 93% of them seen once, and the ten largest clones take over 4%. The clonotype was recovered from a woman aged 35 to 75 with stage II squamous cell lung carcinoma. This specimen consisted of PBMCs, obtained before any cancer treatment. This chain uses TRBV30 with TRBJ1-4, with no clear D. The CDR3 DNA reads TGTGCTGTGATCACAGTCGTGGGGGAAAAACTGTTTTTT. Translating it yields CAVITVVGEKLFF.